This TCR beta chain was found in a study of CD8 T cells in ankylosing spondylitis. Study outcomes and limitations: What seemed typical of ankylosing spondylitis blood was a TCR beta motif built from several highly homologous variants. CD8+ by phenotype, disease-linked clones were relatively rare in peripheral blood. Clones tied to disease were said to be significantly enriched in matched ankylosing spondylitis synovial fluid. Reactive arthritis synovial fluid and blood previously showed some of these motif variants.

CDR3 length equals 14 residues. Losses at the gene ends were 4 bases for V and 3 bases for J; bases not matched to a gene: 5. Germline CDR1 and CDR2: SGHRS and YFSETQ. This clonotype was observed a handful of times. Its antigen is undetermined. By quantitative 5'-RACE with molecular barcodes, the TCR beta libraries were made. Each CDR3 protein gets one entry after TCRdb re-called the 5' RACE reads with MiXCR. The sample has roughly 700,000 distinct CDR3 sequences; roughly 20% are singletons. The receptor was derived from a male donor with ankylosing spondylitis. This chain links TRBV5-1 with TRBJ1-2; 8 bases agree with TRBD1. Sequencing was done on a sample of blood, either unsorted or a sorted T cell fraction (not recorded which). This chain's CDR3 is CASSPTGEDYGYTF. In nucleotides, the CDR3 is TGCGCCAGCAGCCCGACAGGGGAGGACTATGGCTACACCTTC. The full variable domain, completed using reference TRBV5-1 and TRBJ1-2, is KAGVTQTPRYLIKTRGQQVTLSCSPISGHRSVSWYQQTPGQGLQFLFEYFSETQRNKGNFPGRFSGRQFSNSRSEMNVSTLELGDSALYLCASSPTGEDYGYTFGSGTRLTVV.